Sequencing of this T cell receptor beta chain was carried out in a study of monozygotic twins with inflammatory bowel disease. General study points: Researchers report that IBD patients shared fewer clonotypes with others than healthy twins, especially amid disease activity. Compared with healthy co-twins, IBD patients showed reduced TCRbeta repertoire diversity by inverse Simpson.

The CDR3 runs to 15 residues. The V gene's germline CDR1 is MDHEN and CDR2 SYDVKM. Investigators made cDNA in eight separate reactions per sample. Following a re-call of the 5' RACE reads, TCRdb has one entry per CDR3 protein and lacks DNA. The sample totals over 120,000 distinct CDR3 sequences. In the case of this clonotype: Its antigen remains unidentified.

This chain joins TRBV28 and TRBJ1-5; TCRdb selects TRBD1, and the lack of DNA leaves this call unchecked. The sample was blood. The sequence came from a human donor with ulcerative colitis or Crohn's disease, or a healthy co-twin of an affected twin (not recorded which). CDR3 loop: CASSSSGQGHQPQHF.